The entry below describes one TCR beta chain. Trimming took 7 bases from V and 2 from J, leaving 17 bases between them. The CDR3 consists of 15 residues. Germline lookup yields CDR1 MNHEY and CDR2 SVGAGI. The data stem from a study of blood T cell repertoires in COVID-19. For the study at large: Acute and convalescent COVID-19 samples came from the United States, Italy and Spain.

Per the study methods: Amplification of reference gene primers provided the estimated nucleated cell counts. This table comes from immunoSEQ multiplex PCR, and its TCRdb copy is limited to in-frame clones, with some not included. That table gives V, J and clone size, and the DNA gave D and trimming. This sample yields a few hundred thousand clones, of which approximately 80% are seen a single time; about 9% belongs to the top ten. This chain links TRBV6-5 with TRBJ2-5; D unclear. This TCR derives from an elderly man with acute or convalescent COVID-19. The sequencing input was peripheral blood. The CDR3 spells CASKNLFIEQETQYF. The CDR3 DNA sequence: TGTGCCAGCAAGAACCTCTTTATAGAGCAAGAGACCCAGTACTTC.